This T cell receptor beta chain was captured by sequencing in a study of blood T cell repertoires in COVID-19. Overall study context: Material from acute and convalescent COVID-19 was sourced from the United States, Italy and Spain. PBMCs, B-cell-depleted T cells, or T cells provided the cDNA or gDNA that made up the material.

The germline CDR1 and CDR2 sequences are KGHSH and LQKENI. The CDR3 runs 14 residues. V lost 4 bases to trimming and J lost 1 base; unmatched junction nucleotides: 3. The age range of participants was about 18 to 95 years, with residence in about two dozen US areas. The sample holds a few counts of this clone. Per the original data handling: How many nucleated cells were present was estimated from reference gene primer amplification. TCRdb's table, derived via immunoSEQ multiplex PCR, lists solely in-frame clones and lacks some. For V, J and clone size, that table is used; D and trimming come from the DNA. The sample holds 200,000 to 250,000 clones; 80% to 90% are singletons and the top ten take under 4%.

The sample taken for sequencing was PBMCs or T cells enriched from blood (not recorded which). The genes are TRBV18 and TRBJ2-7; TRBD1 agrees at 8 bases. This TCR was recovered from a woman aged 18-29 years in a cohort exposed to, infected with or recovered from COVID-19 (not recorded which). The CDR3 region has the DNA TGTGCCAGCTCACGGGACAGGACGTCCTACGAGCAGTACTTC. It specifies CASSRDRTSYEQYF. Full variable domain (remainder filled in from reference TRBV18 and TRBJ2-7): NAGVMQNPRHLVRRRGQEARLRCSPMKGHSHVYWYRQLPEEGLKFMVYLQKENIIDESGMPKERFSAEFPKEGPSILRIQQVVRGDSAAYFCASSRDRTSYEQYFGPGTRLTVT.